Below, 10 T cell receptor beta chains from the same sample are listed, as sequenced in a study of shared clonotypes between healthy human individuals. Positive CCR7 selection of CD45RO-negative cells yielded the naive CD8 cells, and terminally differentiated effector memory CD45RA+ cells were excluded. TCRdb keeps only in-frame clones here, not all; method: immunoSEQ multiplex PCR. This sample yields millions of clones, of which about 95% are seen a single time; 1% to 1.3% belongs to the top ten. Specimen: naive CD8+ T cells sorted from blood. These receptor sequences come from a man aged 18 to 30 in good health.

The rearrangement uses TRBV25-1 and TRBJ2-5, with TRBD2 as a possible D gene (6 bases). V lost 2 bases to trimming and J lost 0 bases, with 13 bases between them. The germline CDR1 and CDR2 sequences are MGHDK and SYGVNS. The CDR3 totals 16 residues. The CDR3 loop reads CASSEETRWNQETQYF. The CDR3 DNA sequence: TGTGCCAGCAGTGAAGAGACTAGGTGGAACCAAGAGACCCAGTACTTC.

The genes are TRBV5-6 and TRBJ2-7; perhaps TRBD2 as D (5 bases). V lost 0 bases and J lost 4, with 11 bases in between. In germline, CDR1 is SGHDT, CDR2 YYEEEE. This CDR3 is 14 amino acids long. The CDR3 loop reads CASSLATGVYEQYF. The CDR3 nucleotides read TGTGCCAGCAGCTTGGCTACCGGGGTTTACGAGCAGTACTTC.

CDR3 sequence (DNA): TGTGCCTGGACGGGGGCAGATTCGACTGGGGCCAACGTCCTGACTTTC. Protein sequence: CAWTGADSTGANVLTF. V and J are TRBV30 and TRBJ2-6; TRBD1 or TRBD2 may be the D gene (6 bases each). The CDR3 spans 16 residues. The germline CDR1 and CDR2 sequences are GTSNPN and SVGIG (reference sequence). Trimming pared 4 bases from V and 2 bases from J, leaving 15 bases between.

The V call is TRBV6-1, the J call TRBJ2-7, with D perhaps TRBD1 or TRBD2 (7 bases each). This CDR3 spans 14 amino acids. The germline V gene has CDR1 MNHNS and CDR2 SASEGT. The V and J ends lost 5 bases and 2 bases respectively, with 13 bases between them. The DNA for the CDR3 is TGTGCCAGCAGTCTACAGGGGACTACCTACGAGCAGTACTTC. Amino acids: CASSLQGTTYEQYF.

The V gene is TRBV28, the J gene TRBJ1-2; D uncertain. From germline, CDR1 is MDHEN and CDR2 SYDVKM. CDR3 length: 14 amino acids. Trimming left V 5 bases short and J 4 bases short, with 14 bases between. The CDR3 sequence: CASSTPASLYGYTF. In DNA, the CDR3 is TGTGCCAGCAGTACCCCCGCCAGCCTCTATGGCTACACCTTC.

V is TRBV27 and J is TRBJ2-7; D not resolved. Germline assignment: CDR1 MNHEY and CDR2 SMNVEV (reference sequence). This CDR3 has 16 residues. V was clipped by 6 bases and J by 1 base, with 19 bases between them. As DNA, the CDR3 is TGTGCCAGCAGCTACGGATTCCAGTCGTTGTCCTACGAGCAGTACTTC. This sequence encodes CASSYGFQSLSYEQYF.

The V gene is TRBV13, the J gene TRBJ2-7; D possibly matches TRBD1 or TRBD2 (6 bases each). CDR1 and CDR2 from the germline V gene are PRHDT and FYEKMQ (reference sequence). V was shortened by 5 bases and J by 3 bases, with 8 bases between the two germline ends. This CDR3 region has 12 residues. CDR3 residues: CASSRGLYEQYF. The CDR3 DNA reads as TGTGCCAGCAGCCGGGGGCTCTACGAGCAGTACTTC.

The rearrangement joins TRBV12-1 to TRBJ1-5; the table's D call, TRBD1, was not checked against the DNA. TRBV12-1 is a pseudogene locus. There are 16 residues in the CDR3. CDR3: CASSFASGPMDQPQHF. CDR3 coding DNA: TGTGCCAGCAGCTTTGCGTCAGGGCCGATGGATCAGCCCCAGCATTTT.

This clone was seen once. The gene calls are TRBV27 and TRBJ2-1; 9 nucleotides align to TRBD2. Germline CDR1 and CDR2: MNHEY and SMNVEV (reference sequence). CDR3 length: 14 residues. V lost 8 bases and J lost 6; bases outside the gene matches: 8. The CDR3 nucleotides are TGTGCCAGCCGCGCGGGGGGGCCATTCAATGAGCAGTTCTTC. It codes for CASRAGGPFNEQFF.

The J gene is TRBJ1-4, the V gene TRBV5-1; D remains ambiguous. This CDR3 spans 12 amino acids. The germline CDR1 and CDR2 sequences are SGHRS and YFSETQ. Trimming shortened V by 4 bases and J by 7 bases, and 8 bases separated the two germline ends. CDR3: CASSTAPEKLFF. CDR3 sequence (DNA): TGCGCCAGCAGCACCGCGCCTGAAAAACTGTTTTTT.